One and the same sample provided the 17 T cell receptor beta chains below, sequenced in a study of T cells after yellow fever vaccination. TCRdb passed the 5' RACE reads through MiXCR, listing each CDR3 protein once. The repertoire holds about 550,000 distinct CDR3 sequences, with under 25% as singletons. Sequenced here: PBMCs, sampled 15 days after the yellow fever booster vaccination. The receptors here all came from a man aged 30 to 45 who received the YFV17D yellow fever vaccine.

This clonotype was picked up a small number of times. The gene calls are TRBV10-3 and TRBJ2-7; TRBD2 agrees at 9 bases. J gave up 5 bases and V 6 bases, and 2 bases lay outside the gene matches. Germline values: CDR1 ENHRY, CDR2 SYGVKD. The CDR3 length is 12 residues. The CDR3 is CAIRGGRDEQYF. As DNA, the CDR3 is TGTGCCATCAGGGGCGGGAGGGACGAGCAGTACTTC.

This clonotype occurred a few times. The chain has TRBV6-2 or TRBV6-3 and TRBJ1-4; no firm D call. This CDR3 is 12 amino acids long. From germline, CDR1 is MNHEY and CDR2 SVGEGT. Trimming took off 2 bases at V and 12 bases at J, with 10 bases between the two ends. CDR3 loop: CASSYEGKQLFF. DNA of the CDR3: TGTGCCAGCAGTTACGAGGGCAAGCAACTGTTTTTT.

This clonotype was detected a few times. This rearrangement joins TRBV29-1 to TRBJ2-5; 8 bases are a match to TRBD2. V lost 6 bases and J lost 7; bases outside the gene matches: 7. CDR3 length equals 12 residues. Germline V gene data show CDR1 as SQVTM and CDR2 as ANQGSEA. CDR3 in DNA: TGCAGCGTAGTAGCGGGGTCAACGACCCAGTACTTC. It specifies CSVVAGSTTQYF.

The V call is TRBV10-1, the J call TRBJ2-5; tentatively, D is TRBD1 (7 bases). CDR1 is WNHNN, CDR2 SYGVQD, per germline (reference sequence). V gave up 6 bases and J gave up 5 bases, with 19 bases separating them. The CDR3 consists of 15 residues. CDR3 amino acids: CASSPTDRDWETQYF. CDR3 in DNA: TGCGCCAGCAGCCCAACCGACAGGGACTGGGAGACCCAGTACTTC.

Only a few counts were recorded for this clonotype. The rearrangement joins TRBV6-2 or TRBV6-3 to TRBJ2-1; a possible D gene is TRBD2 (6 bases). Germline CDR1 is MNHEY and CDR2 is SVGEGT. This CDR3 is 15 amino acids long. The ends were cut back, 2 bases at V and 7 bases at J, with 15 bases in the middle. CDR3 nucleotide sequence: TGTGCCAGCAGTTACCAAGGGACTGCGAGGAATGAGCAGTTCTTC. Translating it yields CASSYQGTARNEQFF.

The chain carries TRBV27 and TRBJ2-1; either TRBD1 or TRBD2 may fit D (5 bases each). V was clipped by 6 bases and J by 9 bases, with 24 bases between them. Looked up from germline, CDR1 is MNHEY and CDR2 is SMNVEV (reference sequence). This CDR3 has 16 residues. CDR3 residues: CASSQRDGSYAGEQFF. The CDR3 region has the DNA TGTGCCAGCAGCCAAAGGGACGGCTCGTATGCGGGTGAGCAGTTCTTC.

The CDR3 is CSVGDRRYNEQFF. In DNA, the CDR3 is TGCAGCGTAGGGGACAGGCGATACAATGAGCAGTTCTTC. This chain links TRBV29-1 with TRBJ2-1, with 8 bases identical to TRBD1. With 6 bases clipped from V and 4 bases from J, the junction kept 5 bases outside the gene matches. The CDR3 loop spans 13 amino acids. Germline V gene lookup returns CDR1 SQVTM and CDR2 ANQGSEA.

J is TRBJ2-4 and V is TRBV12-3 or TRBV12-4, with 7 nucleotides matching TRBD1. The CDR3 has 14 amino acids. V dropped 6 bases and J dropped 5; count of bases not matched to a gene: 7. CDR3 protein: CASSWDSVQNIQYF. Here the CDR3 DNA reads TGTGCCAGCAGCTGGGACAGCGTCCAAAACATTCAGTACTTC.

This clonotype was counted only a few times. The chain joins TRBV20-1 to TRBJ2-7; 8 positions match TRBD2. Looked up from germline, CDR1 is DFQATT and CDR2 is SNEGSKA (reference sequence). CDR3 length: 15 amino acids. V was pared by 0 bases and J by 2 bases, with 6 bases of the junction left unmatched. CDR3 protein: CSARDPAGDPYEQYF. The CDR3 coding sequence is TGCAGTGCTAGAGATCCAGCGGGAGACCCCTACGAGCAGTACTTC.

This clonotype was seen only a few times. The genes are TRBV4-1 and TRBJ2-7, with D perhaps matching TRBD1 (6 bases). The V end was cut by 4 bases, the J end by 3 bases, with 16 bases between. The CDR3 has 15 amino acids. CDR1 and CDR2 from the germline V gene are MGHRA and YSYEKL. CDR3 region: CASSLQGKGVYEQYF. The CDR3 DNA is TGCGCCAGCAGCCTACAGGGAAAGGGGGTCTACGAGCAGTACTTC.

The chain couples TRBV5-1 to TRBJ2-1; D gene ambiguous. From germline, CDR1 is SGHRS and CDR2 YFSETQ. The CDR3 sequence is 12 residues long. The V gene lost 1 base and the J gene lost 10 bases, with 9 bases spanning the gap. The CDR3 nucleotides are TGCGCCAGCAGCTTGACTACAGACGAGCAGTTCTTC. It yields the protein CASSLTTDEQFF.

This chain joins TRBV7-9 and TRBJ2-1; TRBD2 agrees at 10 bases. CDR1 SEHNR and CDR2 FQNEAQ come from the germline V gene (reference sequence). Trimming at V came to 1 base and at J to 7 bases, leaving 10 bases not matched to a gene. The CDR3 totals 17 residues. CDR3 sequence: CASSLGGGLAQGNEQFF. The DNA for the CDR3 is TGTGCCAGCAGCTTAGGGGGGGGACTAGCGCAGGGAAATGAGCAGTTCTTC.

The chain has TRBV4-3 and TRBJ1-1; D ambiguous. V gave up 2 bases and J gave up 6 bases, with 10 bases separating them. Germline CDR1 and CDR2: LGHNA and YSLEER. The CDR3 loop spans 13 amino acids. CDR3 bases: TGCGCCAGCAGCCAATACCCTAAGTCTGAAGCTTTCTTT. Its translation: CASSQYPKSEAFF.

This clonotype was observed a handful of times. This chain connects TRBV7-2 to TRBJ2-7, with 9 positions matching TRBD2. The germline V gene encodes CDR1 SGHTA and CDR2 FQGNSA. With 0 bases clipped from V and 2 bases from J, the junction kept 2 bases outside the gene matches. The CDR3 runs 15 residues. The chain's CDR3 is CASSLATSGPYEQYF. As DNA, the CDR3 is TGTGCCAGCAGCTTAGCGACTAGCGGACCCTACGAGCAGTACTTC.

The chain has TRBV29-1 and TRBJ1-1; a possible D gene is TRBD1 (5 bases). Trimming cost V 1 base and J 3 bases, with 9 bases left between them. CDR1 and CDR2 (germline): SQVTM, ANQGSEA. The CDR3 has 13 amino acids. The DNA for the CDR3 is TGCAGCGTTGAAGTGACAGAGGACACTGAAGCTTTCTTT. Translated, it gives CSVEVTEDTEAFF.

The DNA for the CDR3 is TGTGCCAGCAGCCAAGTGGGGTCGACTAGCGGGATGGAGGAGTTCTTC. This encodes CASSQVGSTSGMEEFF. The rearrangement uses TRBV3-1 and TRBJ2-1; 11 positions match TRBD2. The CDR3 length is 16 residues. Germline loops: CDR1 LGHDT, CDR2 YNNKEL (reference sequence). After removal of 1 base from V and 14 bases from J, the junction contained 13 bases not matched to a gene.

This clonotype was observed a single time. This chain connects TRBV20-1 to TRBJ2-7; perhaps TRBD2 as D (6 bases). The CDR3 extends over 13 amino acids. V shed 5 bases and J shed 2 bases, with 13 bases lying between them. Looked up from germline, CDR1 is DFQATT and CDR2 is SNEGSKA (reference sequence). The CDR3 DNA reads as TGCAGTGCTGGGGGGAGGTCCACCTACGAGCAGTACTTC. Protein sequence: CSAGGRSTYEQYF.